This T cell receptor beta chain emerged from a study of T cell responses to AZD1222 COVID-19 vaccine. Trimming took 5 bases from V and 2 from J, leaving 18 bases between them. The CDR3 loop spans 16 amino acids. CDR1 and CDR2 (germline): LNHDA, SQIVND (reference sequence). Profiling relied on immunoSEQ multiplex PCR, and the TCRdb table lists in-frame clones only, not all of them. The table includes 150,000 or so clones, less than 95% detected once. The sequencing used peripheral blood, collected 28 days after the second AZD1222 dose. J is TRBJ1-2 and V is TRBV19; no definite D call. The receptor's source is an adult who received the AZD1222 COVID-19 vaccine. CDR3 loop: CASSPATGERNYGYTF. The CDR3 coding sequence is TGTGCCAGTAGTCCGGCGACGGGAGAAAGGAACTATGGCTACACCTTC.